Included here is one TCR beta chain sequence, with context. What it binds is not known. Germline V gives CDR1 SGHAT, CDR2 FQNNGV. This CDR3 has 18 residues. Germline trimming cut 5 bases from V and 0 bases from J; bases unmatched to any gene: 13. This record comes from a study of cytomegalovirus exposure and HLA in healthy donors. The PCR had 60 Vbeta and 13 Jbeta primers. Here immunoSEQ multiplex PCR was the method, and the copy in TCRdb shows in-frame clones only, minus some. The table includes 150,000 to 200,000 clones, approximately 80% detected once. Study-wide results and caveats: TCR beta chains numbering under 200 were designated cytomegalovirus-associated.

This rearrangement joins TRBV11-2 to TRBJ2-7; TRBD1 agrees at 10 bases. Specimen: PBMCs. The clonotype comes from a woman aged 18-30 years in good health and CMV-seronegative. CDR3 DNA: TGTGCCAGCAGCCAGATAGCGGGACAGGGGCATAGCTCCTACGAGCAGTACTTC. Protein sequence: CASSQIAGQGHSSYEQYF.